The 4 T cell receptor beta chains in this list originate from one sample, sequenced in a study of T cells in Graves' hyperthyroidism and ophthalmopathy. Amplified regions were TCR beta CDR3 sequences from RNA transcripts. In the first-round RT-PCR of the TCR CDR3, the HTBI primer set was used. TCRdb ran MiXCR on the multiplex PCR reads and lists one entry per CDR3 protein. The table has a few hundred thousand distinct CDR3 sequences, about 16% seen once; the top ten hold roughly 3.3%. Sequencing used blood. The receptor set was obtained from a woman between 40 and 50 years old with Graves' ophthalmopathy.

The J gene is TRBJ2-2, the V gene TRBV5-1; 11 nucleotides agree with TRBD2. The CDR3 consists of 15 residues. Germline V gene lookup returns CDR1 SGHRS and CDR2 YFSETQ. Trimming removed 4 bases from V and 5 bases from J; junction bases left unmatched: 4. CDR3 loop: CASSGTSGSTGELFF. The CDR3 DNA sequence: TGCGCCAGCAGCGGAACTAGCGGGAGTACCGGGGAGCTGTTTTTT.

This clonotype was counted a few times. The chain couples TRBV11-2 to TRBJ2-1; 13 bases fit TRBD2. This CDR3 is built from 16 residues. Germline trimming cut 1 base from V and 5 bases from J; bases unmatched to any gene: 2. The germline V gene encodes CDR1 SGHAT and CDR2 FQNNGV. The CDR3 DNA reads as TGTGCCAGCAGCTTAGTAGGGACTAGCGGGAACAATGAGCAGTTCTTC. Translating gives CASSLVGTSGNNEQFF.

The chain recombines TRBV30 with TRBJ2-2; either TRBD1 or TRBD2 may supply D (5 bases each). CDR3 length: 13 residues. Between the trimmed V and J ends, which lost 7 bases and 1 base, there was a span of 10 bases. Per the germline V gene, CDR1 is GTSNPN and CDR2 is SVGIG (reference sequence). This chain's CDR3 is CAFGTVNTGELFF. CDR3 in DNA: TGTGCCTTCGGGACCGTGAACACCGGGGAGCTGTTTTTT.

At least ten counts were recorded for this clonotype. This chain links TRBV2 with TRBJ1-2; a possible D gene is TRBD1 (5 bases). The CDR3 is made up of 15 amino acids. Germline V gene lookup returns CDR1 SNHLY and CDR2 FYNNEI. The V end lost 3 bases, the J end lost 6 bases, and 17 bases lay between the germline ends. The CDR3 spells CASSDPGQLTNGYTF. The CDR3 bases are TGTGCCAGCAGTGACCCGGGGCAGTTGACGAATGGCTACACCTTC.